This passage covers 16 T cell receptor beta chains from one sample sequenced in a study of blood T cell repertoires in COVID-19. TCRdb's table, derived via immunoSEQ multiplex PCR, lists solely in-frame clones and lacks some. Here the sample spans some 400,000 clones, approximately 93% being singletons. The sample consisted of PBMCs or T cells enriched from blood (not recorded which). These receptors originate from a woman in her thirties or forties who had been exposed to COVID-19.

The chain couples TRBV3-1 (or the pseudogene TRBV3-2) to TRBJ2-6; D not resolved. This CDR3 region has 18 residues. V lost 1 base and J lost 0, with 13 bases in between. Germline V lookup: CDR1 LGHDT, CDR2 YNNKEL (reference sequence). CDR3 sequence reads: CASSQVGTTPSGANVLTF. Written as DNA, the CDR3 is TGTGCCAGCAGCCAAGTAGGTACTACCCCCTCTGGGGCCAACGTCCTGACTTTC.

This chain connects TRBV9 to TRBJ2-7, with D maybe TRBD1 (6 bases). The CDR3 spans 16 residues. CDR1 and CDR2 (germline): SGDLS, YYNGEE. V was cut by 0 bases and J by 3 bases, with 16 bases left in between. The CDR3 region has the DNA TGTGCCAGCAGCGTAGCTACCGGGACACTTGGCTACGAGCAGTACTTC. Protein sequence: CASSVATGTLGYEQYF.

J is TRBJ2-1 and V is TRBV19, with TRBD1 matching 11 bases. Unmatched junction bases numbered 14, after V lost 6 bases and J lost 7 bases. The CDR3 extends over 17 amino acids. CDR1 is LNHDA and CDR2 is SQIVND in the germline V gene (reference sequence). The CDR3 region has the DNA TGTGCCAGTAGCAACCGAAGGACAGGGGGCTTATTGAATGAGCAGTTCTTC. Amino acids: CASSNRRTGGLLNEQFF.

This CDR3 is CASRTQGARDEQYF. CDR3 bases: TGCGCCAGCAGGACACAGGGGGCAAGGGACGAGCAGTACTTC. The chain links TRBV5-1 to TRBJ2-7; 9 bases align to TRBD1. The CDR3 extends over 14 amino acids. Trimming took 5 bases from V and 5 from J; bases not matched to a gene: 8. In germline, CDR1 is SGHRS, CDR2 YFSETQ.

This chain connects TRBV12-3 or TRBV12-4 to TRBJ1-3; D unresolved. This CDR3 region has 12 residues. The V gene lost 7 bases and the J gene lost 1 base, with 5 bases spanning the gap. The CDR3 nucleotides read TGTGCCAGCACCCCATCTGGAAACACCATATATTTT. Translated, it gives CASTPSGNTIYF.

CDR3 coding DNA: TGTGCCAGCAGCTTTTGGAGCGGGAGCCCAAACACCGGGGAGCTGTTTTTT. Translation gives CASSFWSGSPNTGELFF. The chain carries TRBV7-9 and TRBJ2-2, with TRBD2 matching 8 bases. V was pared by 3 bases and J by 2 bases, with 8 bases of the junction left unmatched. CDR1 is SEHNR, CDR2 FQNEAQ, per germline (reference sequence). CDR3 length equals 17 residues.

The CDR3 region is CASSQGLAGGPNYNEQFF. CDR3 in DNA: TGTGCCAGCAGCCAAGGACTAGCGGGGGGGCCCAACTACAATGAGCAGTTCTTC. The rearrangement uses TRBV3-1 (or the pseudogene TRBV3-2) and TRBJ2-1; 14 bases align to TRBD2. V was clipped by 1 base and J by 3 bases; unmatched bases: 5. Germline V gene data show CDR1 as LGHDT and CDR2 as YNNKEL (reference sequence). The CDR3 runs 18 residues.

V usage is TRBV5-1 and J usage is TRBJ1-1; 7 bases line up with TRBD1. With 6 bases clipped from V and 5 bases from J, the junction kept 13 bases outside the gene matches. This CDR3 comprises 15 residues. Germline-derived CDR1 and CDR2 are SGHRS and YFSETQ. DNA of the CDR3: TGCGCCAGCACCGCGGACGGGACAGCCGAGACTGAAGCTTTCTTT. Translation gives CASTADGTAETEAFF.

CDR3 loop: CASSLVVGTGNQPQHF. The CDR3 DNA is TGTGCCAGCAGCTTAGTTGTCGGGACAGGGAACCAGCCCCAGCATTTT. The V call is TRBV7-8, the J call TRBJ1-5, with 9 bases identical to TRBD1. Trimming removed 1 base from V and 7 bases from J; junction bases left unmatched: 8. Germline assignment: CDR1 SGHVS and CDR2 FQNEAQ. The CDR3 totals 16 residues.

The chain's CDR3 is CASSQGLQGNTEAFF. CDR3 sequence (DNA): TGCGCCAGCAGCCAAGGCCTCCAGGGAAACACTGAAGCTTTCTTT. The chain employs TRBV4-3 and TRBJ1-1; D perhaps matches TRBD1 (5 bases). This CDR3 is built from 15 residues. From germline, CDR1 is LGHNA and CDR2 YSLEER. Deletions cut 1 base from V and 2 bases from J, with 11 bases between.

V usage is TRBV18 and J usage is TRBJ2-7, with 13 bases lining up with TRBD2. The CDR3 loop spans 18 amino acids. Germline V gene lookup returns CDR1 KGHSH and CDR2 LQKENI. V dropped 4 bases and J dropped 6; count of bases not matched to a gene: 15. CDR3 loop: CASSRTGGTSGMSSEQYF. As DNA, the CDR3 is TGTGCCAGCTCACGTACCGGCGGGACTAGCGGGATGAGTTCCGAGCAGTACTTC.

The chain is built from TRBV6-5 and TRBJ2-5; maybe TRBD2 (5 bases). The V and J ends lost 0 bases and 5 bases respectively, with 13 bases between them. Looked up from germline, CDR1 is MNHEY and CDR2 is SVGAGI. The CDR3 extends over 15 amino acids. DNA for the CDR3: TGTGCCAGCAGTTACTCGCGAGGGAGTACCGAGACCCAGTACTTC. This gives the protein CASSYSRGSTETQYF.

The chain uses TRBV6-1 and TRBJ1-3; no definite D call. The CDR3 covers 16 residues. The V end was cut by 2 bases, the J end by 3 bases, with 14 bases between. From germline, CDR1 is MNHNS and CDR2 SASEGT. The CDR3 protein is CASSESWAGRGNTIYF. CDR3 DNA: TGTGCCAGCAGTGAATCTTGGGCAGGCCGTGGAAACACCATATATTTT.

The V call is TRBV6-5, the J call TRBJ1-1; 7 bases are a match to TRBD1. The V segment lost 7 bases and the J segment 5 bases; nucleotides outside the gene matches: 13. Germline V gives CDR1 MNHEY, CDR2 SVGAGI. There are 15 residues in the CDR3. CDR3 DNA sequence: TGTGCCAGCATCCTTACAGGGGAAGCTGGGACTGAAGCTTTCTTT. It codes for CASILTGEAGTEAFF.

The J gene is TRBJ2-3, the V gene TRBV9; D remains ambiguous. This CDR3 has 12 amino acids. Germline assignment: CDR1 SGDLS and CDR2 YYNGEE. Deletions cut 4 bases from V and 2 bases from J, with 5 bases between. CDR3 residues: CASSPNTDTQYF. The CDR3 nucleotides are TGTGCCAGCAGCCCAAACACAGATACGCAGTATTTT. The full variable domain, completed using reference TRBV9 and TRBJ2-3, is DSGVTQTPKHLITATGQRVTLRCSPRSGDLSVYWYQQSLDQGLQFLIQYYNGEERAKGNILERFSAQQFPDLHSELNLSSLELGDSALYFCASSPNTDTQYFGPGTRLTVL.

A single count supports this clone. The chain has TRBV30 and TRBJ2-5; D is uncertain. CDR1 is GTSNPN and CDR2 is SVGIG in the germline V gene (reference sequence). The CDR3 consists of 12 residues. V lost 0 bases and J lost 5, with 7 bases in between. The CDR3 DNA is TGTGCCTGGAGTGTACCCCAGGAGACCCAGTACTTC. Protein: CAWSVPQETQYF.